This is a list of T cell receptor beta chains from one sample in a study of T cell responses to AZD1222 COVID-19 vaccine. Sequencing used immunoSEQ multiplex PCR; TCRdb keeps in-frame clones, though not all of them. The table has under 100,000 clones, 88% seen once. This material consisted of peripheral blood, taken on day 0 of AZD1222 vaccination. The receptors come from an adult in good health. The CDR3 runs from the conserved cysteine through the conserved F or W. Each record gives: CDR3 protein, CDR3 DNA, J gene, D gene, V gene, clone size. The D gene is left open where the match is weak. Where a row states a size, it is once, few, many or the class of an expanded clone; other rows omit it.

CASSRQGANTGELFF	TGTGCCAGCAGTCGACAGGGCGCGAACACCGGGGAGCTGTTTTTT	TRBJ2-2	TRBD1	TRBV7-6	once
CASTPIDTTTEAFF	TGTGCCAGCACCCCAATTGACACCACCACTGAAGCTTTCTTT	TRBJ1-1	-	TRBV11-3	-
CASSLMVTGELFF	TGTGCCAGCAGTTTAATGGTCACCGGGGAGCTGTTTTTT	TRBJ2-2	-	TRBV12-3/TRBV12-4	-
CASSPGRDLGAQHF	TGTGCCAGCTCACCGGGGCGGGACTTGGGGGCCCAGCATTTT	TRBJ1-5	-	TRBV18	-
CSAGQGINYGYTF	TGCAGCGCCGGACAGGGTATTAACTATGGCTACACCTTC	TRBJ1-2	TRBD1	TRBV29-1	-
CSVEELRTGSSYEQYF	TGCAGCGTTGAAGAACTGAGGACAGGGTCCTCCTACGAGCAGTACTTC	TRBJ2-7	TRBD1	TRBV29-1	once
CASSYRTGSWISEAFF	TGTGCCAGCAGTTACCGCACAGGGTCTTGGATTTCCGAAGCTTTCTTT	TRBJ1-1	-	TRBV6-5	-
CASSLMGKILAGAIDEQFF	TGTGCCAGCAGCCTTATGGGGAAGATACTAGCGGGCGCAATCGACGAGCAGTTCTTC	TRBJ2-1	TRBD2	TRBV3-1/TRBV3-2	-
CAWSFRTGLNEKLFF	TGTGCCTGGTCCTTTAGGACGGGGCTTAATGAAAAACTGTTTTTT	TRBJ1-4	-	TRBV30	-
CASSLVSHRRANYGYTF	TGTGCCAGCAGCTTAGTTAGCCACAGGAGAGCTAACTATGGCTACACCTTC	TRBJ1-2	-	TRBV13	-
CASSLGTAENQPQHF	TGTGCCAGCAGCTTGGGGACAGCTGAGAATCAGCCCCAGCATTTT	TRBJ1-5	TRBD1	TRBV7-9	-
CAISTDRTTYEQYF	TGTGCCATCAGTACAGACAGGACAACCTACGAGCAGTACTTC	TRBJ2-7	-	TRBV10-3	-
CASSIKGQGASGNQPQHF	TGTGCCAGTAGTATCAAGGGACAGGGGGCTTCGGGCAATCAGCCCCAGCATTTT	TRBJ1-5	TRBD1	TRBV19	-
CASSVNTIYF	TGTGCCAGCAGCGTTAACACCATATATTTT	TRBJ1-3	-	TRBV7-9	-
CASSRRDLGDEQFF	TGTGCCAGCAGCCGGCGGGACCTAGGGGATGAGCAGTTCTTC	TRBJ2-1	-	TRBV3-1/TRBV3-2	-
CASGPSTSRNQPQHF	TGTGCCAGTGGACCTAGTACGTCCCGCAATCAGCCCCAGCATTTT	TRBJ1-5	-	TRBV19	-
CAWSVLGGYTF	TGTGCCTGGAGTGTACTGGGTGGCTACACCTTC	TRBJ1-2	-	TRBV30	-
CASSRTSVQFF	TGTGCCAGCAGCAGGACTAGCGTACAGTTCTTC	TRBJ2-1	-	TRBV21-1	-